Shown below are 4 T cell receptor beta chains from a single sample sequenced in a study of blood T cell repertoires in COVID-19. Using immunoSEQ multiplex PCR, the repertoire was profiled, and TCRdb retains in-frame clones only, with some absent. The table shows about 250,000 clones, with around 88% occurring only once. Sequencing was performed on peripheral blood. Source of these receptors: a man older than 75 with acute or convalescent COVID-19.

This clone was picked up one time. V gene TRBV15 combines with J gene TRBJ1-1, with 7 bases matching TRBD1. The length of the CDR3 is 15 residues. Germline-derived CDR1 and CDR2 are LNHNV and YYDKDF (reference sequence). V lost 1 base and J lost 1; bases outside the gene matches: 3. The CDR3 DNA is TGTGCCACCAGCAGAGGTAGACAGGGGAACACTGAAGCTTTCTTT. Protein: CATSRGRQGNTEAFF.

V and J are TRBV7-9 and TRBJ2-7, with 12 bases fitting TRBD2. The CDR3 contains 15 residues. The germline CDR1 and CDR2 sequences are SEHNR and FQNEAQ (reference sequence). With V trimmed by 6 bases and J by 7 bases, 10 bases remained unmatched. The CDR3 DNA follows: TGTGCCAGCAGTCCTAGCGGGAGGGCCTCAGGGGAGCAGTACTTC. Translated, it gives CASSPSGRASGEQYF.

V usage is TRBV24-1 and J usage is TRBJ2-3; D gene unclear. The V gene's germline CDR1 is KGHDR and CDR2 SFDVKD. The CDR3 spans 14 residues. Trimming left V 0 bases short and J 6 bases short, with 9 bases between. CDR3 in DNA: TGTGCCACCAGTGATTTGCGAGGATCCGATACGCAGTATTTT. Translation gives CATSDLRGSDTQYF.

The chain recombines TRBV2 with TRBJ2-7; 12 nucleotides agree with TRBD1. CDR3 length equals 14 residues. J lost 5 bases, V lost 5 bases, and 4 bases had no gene match. Germline V CDR1 and CDR2: SNHLY, FYNNEI. For the CDR3, the DNA is TGTGCCAGCAGTTTGGGACAGGGGGCGGACGAGCAGTACTTC. It translates to CASSLGQGADEQYF.